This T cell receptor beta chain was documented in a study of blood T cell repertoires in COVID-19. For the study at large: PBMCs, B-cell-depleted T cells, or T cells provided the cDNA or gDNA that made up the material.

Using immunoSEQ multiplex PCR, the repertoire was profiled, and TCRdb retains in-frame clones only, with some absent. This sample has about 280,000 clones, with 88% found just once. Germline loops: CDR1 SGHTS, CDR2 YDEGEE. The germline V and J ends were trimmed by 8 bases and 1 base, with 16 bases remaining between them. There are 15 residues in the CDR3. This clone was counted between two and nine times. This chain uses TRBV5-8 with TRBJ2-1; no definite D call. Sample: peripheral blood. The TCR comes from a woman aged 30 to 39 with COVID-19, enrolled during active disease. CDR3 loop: CASLPLQSSYNEQFF. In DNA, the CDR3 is TGTGCCAGTCTCCCTTTACAGAGTTCCTACAATGAGCAGTTCTTC.